The 13 T cell receptor beta chains in this list originate from one sample, sequenced in a study of T cell responses to AZD1222 COVID-19 vaccine. The data were produced by immunoSEQ multiplex PCR, yet TCRdb's version contains in-frame clones alone and is incomplete. The sample holds fewer than 120,000 clones; about 94% are singletons and the top ten take about 3%. Source: peripheral blood, taken 28 days after the second AZD1222 dose. These receptors originate from an adult who received the AZD1222 COVID-19 vaccine.

This clone appeared a single time. This chain uses TRBV6-6 with TRBJ1-2; 7 nucleotides agree with TRBD1. Germline loops: CDR1 MNHNY, CDR2 SVGAGI (reference sequence). The CDR3 loop spans 14 amino acids. V lost 4 bases, J lost 2 bases, and 4 bases stayed unmatched. CDR3 in amino acids: CASSFNRGNYGYTF. In nucleotides, the CDR3 is TGTGCCAGCAGTTTCAACAGGGGAAACTATGGCTACACCTTC.

In this sample, this clone turned up a few times. This sequence joins TRBV7-9 and TRBJ1-2; D may be TRBD1 (5 bases). V dropped 7 bases and J dropped 0 bases, with 15 bases sitting between them. Germline V CDR1 and CDR2: SEHNR, FQNEAQ (reference sequence). The CDR3 sequence is 15 residues long. CDR3 residues: CASTPQTAANYGYTF. The CDR3, as DNA: TGTGCCAGCACCCCTCAGACAGCGGCTAACTATGGCTACACCTTC.

The CDR3 DNA follows: TGTGCCAGCAGTTACCGGACAGGGAATGGCTACACCTTC. Translating gives CASSYRTGNGYTF. This chain uses TRBV6-5 with TRBJ1-2; 8 bases are shared with TRBD1. Germline CDR1 reads MNHEY; CDR2 reads SVGAGI. CDR3 length: 13 amino acids. V shed 2 bases and J 6 bases; nucleotides not matched to a gene: 2.

This clone has just one count. The J gene is TRBJ2-5, the V gene TRBV30; D may be TRBD1 (5 bases). CDR1 GTSNPN and CDR2 SVGIG come from the germline V gene (reference sequence). The CDR3 spans 12 residues. V was pared by 2 bases and J by 5 bases, with 9 bases between. CDR3 region: CAWSWQGETQYF. CDR3 sequence (DNA): TGTGCCTGGAGTTGGCAGGGTGAGACCCAGTACTTC.

The chain combines TRBV7-8 with TRBJ1-4, with D possibly TRBD1 on 5 matching bases. With 4 bases removed from V and 2 bases from J, the gap between germline ends came to 11 bases. Per the germline V gene, CDR1 is SGHVS and CDR2 is FQNEAQ. The CDR3 has 15 residues. The CDR3 sequence: CASSSTPGTNEKLFF. The CDR3 nucleotides read TGTGCCAGCAGCTCGACTCCAGGGACTAATGAAAAACTGTTTTTT.

This clone is a singleton in its sample. The chain uses TRBV6-5 and TRBJ1-6; D not certain. V gave up 2 bases and J gave up 8 bases, with 10 bases separating them. This CDR3 spans 14 amino acids. Germline CDR1 is MNHEY and CDR2 is SVGAGI. This chain's CDR3 is CASSYNRADSPLHF. The CDR3 region has the DNA TGTGCCAGCAGTTACAACCGGGCGGATTCACCCCTCCACTTT.

The genes are TRBV27 and TRBJ1-1, with a weak D call TRBD1 (6 bases). V was cut by 8 bases and J by 5 bases, with 18 bases left in between. The CDR3 has 14 residues. The germline V gene has CDR1 MNHEY and CDR2 SMNVEV (reference sequence). The CDR3 bases are TGTGCCAGCCAAATTGTAGGGGGGTGGACTGAAGCTTTCTTT. This codes for CASQIVGGWTEAFF.

CDR3 sequence: CASSGGASITDTQYF. CDR3 bases: TGTGCCAGCAGTGGGGGGGCAAGTATCACAGATACGCAGTATTTT. This sequence joins TRBV25-1 and TRBJ2-3; TRBD1 or TRBD2 may be the D gene (6 bases each). Germline CDR1 is MGHDK and CDR2 is SYGVNS. Trimming stripped 4 bases from V and 2 bases from J, with 13 bases between. This CDR3 has 15 residues.

The J gene is TRBJ1-2, the V gene TRBV24-1; 9 bases are a match to TRBD1. The CDR3 spans 14 residues. Germline CDR1 and CDR2: KGHDR and SFDVKD. J lost 5 bases, V lost 4 bases, and 4 bases had no gene match. The CDR3 loop is CATSDQDRGYGYTF. The CDR3 DNA reads TGTGCCACCAGTGACCAGGACAGGGGTTATGGCTACACCTTC.

The J gene is TRBJ2-5, the V gene TRBV7-8; D ambiguous. V lost 8 bases and J 5 bases, leaving 27 bases between the germline ends. Germline CDR1 is SGHVS and CDR2 is FQNEAQ. The CDR3 has 17 residues. The CDR3 nucleotides are TGTGCCAGCTTCGCCGCCCGGATCGCCGTTCTGGGGGAGACCCAGTACTTC. Amino acid sequence: CASFAARIAVLGETQYF.

The chain carries TRBV6-1 and TRBJ2-7; the D gene is possibly TRBD1 (6 bases). The CDR3 consists of 17 residues. CDR1 is MNHNS and CDR2 is SASEGT in the germline V gene. V dropped 3 bases and J dropped 4 bases, with 22 bases sitting between them. CDR3 region: CASSEGRRPGHLYEQYF. CDR3 bases: TGTGCCAGCAGTGAGGGTAGGCGTCCGGGACACCTTTACGAGCAGTACTTC.

The chain carries TRBV6-5 and TRBJ2-7, with TRBD1 matching 10 bases. The CDR3 runs 13 residues. Germline-derived CDR1 and CDR2 are MNHEY and SVGAGI. V lost 4 bases to trimming and J lost 6 bases; unmatched junction nucleotides: 3. The CDR3 DNA is TGTGCCAGCAGTTCTTGGACAGGGGGCGAGCAGTACTTC. Translation gives CASSSWTGGEQYF.

The chain employs TRBV5-6 and TRBJ1-2; D unclear. Trimming cost V 0 bases and J 6 bases, with 9 bases left between them. The CDR3 is made up of 13 amino acids. The V gene's germline CDR1 is SGHDT and CDR2 YYEEEE. The CDR3 spells CASSLVSGNGYTF. The DNA for the CDR3 is TGTGCCAGCAGCTTGGTGTCAGGAAATGGCTACACCTTC.